The rows below give T cell receptor beta chains drawn from one sample of a study of blood T cell repertoires in COVID-19. Profiling relied on immunoSEQ multiplex PCR, and the TCRdb table lists in-frame clones only, not all of them. The sample carries 250,000 to 350,000 clones, just under 90% recorded once. The sequenced material came from PBMCs or T cells enriched from blood (not recorded which). All receptors come from a woman aged 50 to 60 who had been exposed to COVID-19. The CDR3 runs from the conserved cysteine through the conserved F or W. D genes are given only for firm matches. Clone size is shown for a subset of rows, as once, few, many or a class of expanded clone.

d_call: TRBD1; v_call: TRBV19; j_call: TRBJ1-5; clone_size: -; cdr3_aa: CASSTRGTGVVQPQHF; cdr3_nt: TGTGCCAGTAGTACCAGGGGGACAGGCGTAGTCCAGCCCCAGCATTTT
d_call: -; v_call: TRBV11-2; j_call: TRBJ1-3; clone_size: -; cdr3_aa: CASSRQGPGNTIYF; cdr3_nt: TGTGCCAGCAGCCGGCAGGGGCCTGGAAACACCATATATTTT
d_call: -; v_call: TRBV5-4; j_call: TRBJ2-7; clone_size: once; cdr3_aa: CASSPWRTQSSYEQYF; cdr3_nt: TGTGCCAGCAGCCCGTGGAGAACTCAAAGCTCCTACGAGCAGTACTTC
d_call: TRBD1; v_call: TRBV2; j_call: TRBJ1-5; clone_size: -; cdr3_aa: CASSAGTGDNQPQHF; cdr3_nt: TGTGCCAGCAGTGCCGGGACAGGGGACAATCAGCCCCAGCATTTT
d_call: TRBD1; v_call: TRBV7-7; j_call: TRBJ2-3; clone_size: -; cdr3_aa: CASSLKEQGTPLYF; cdr3_nt: TGTGCTAGCAGCTTAAAAGAACAGGGGACCCCATTGTATTTT
d_call: -; v_call: TRBV19; j_call: TRBJ1-2; clone_size: few; cdr3_aa: CASTAQGTYGYTF; cdr3_nt: TGTGCCAGTACCGCACAGGGAACCTATGGCTACACCTTC
d_call: -; v_call: TRBV5-6; j_call: TRBJ2-1; clone_size: -; cdr3_aa: CASSENVAVTTYNEQFF; cdr3_nt: TGTGCCAGCAGCGAAAACGTGGCGGTGACCACCTACAATGAGCAGTTCTTC
d_call: TRBD1; v_call: TRBV11-1; j_call: TRBJ2-1; clone_size: -; cdr3_aa: CASSSDRGLYNEQFF; cdr3_nt: TGTGCCAGCAGTTCGGACAGGGGGCTCTACAATGAGCAGTTCTTC
d_call: TRBD1; v_call: TRBV5-1; j_call: TRBJ2-7; clone_size: -; cdr3_aa: CASSLTTGGQPYEQYF; cdr3_nt: TGCGCCAGCAGCTTGACCACAGGGGGCCAGCCCTACGAGCAGTACTTC
d_call: TRBD2; v_call: TRBV24-1; j_call: TRBJ2-1; clone_size: -; cdr3_aa: CATSDYTSGAPYNEQFF; cdr3_nt: TGTGCCACCAGTGATTATACTAGCGGAGCCCCCTACAATGAGCAGTTCTTC
d_call: TRBD1; v_call: TRBV19; j_call: TRBJ1-6; clone_size: once; cdr3_aa: CASSPNRGIGSPLHF; cdr3_nt: TGTGCCAGTAGTCCTAACAGGGGGATCGGGTCACCCCTCCACTTT
d_call: -; v_call: TRBV21-1; j_call: TRBJ1-5; clone_size: -; cdr3_aa: CASSRTGDLPSSNQPQHF; cdr3_nt: TGTGCCAGCAGCAGAACAGGGGACCTTCCCTCAAGCAATCAGCCCCAGCATTTT
d_call: TRBD1; v_call: TRBV3-1/TRBV3-2; j_call: TRBJ2-7; clone_size: -; cdr3_aa: CASSQRQGSEQYF; cdr3_nt: TGTGCCAGCAGCCAACGACAGGGTTCCGAGCAGTACTTC
d_call: TRBD1; v_call: TRBV9; j_call: TRBJ2-7; clone_size: -; cdr3_aa: CASSATGTGYGAYEQYF; cdr3_nt: TGTGCCAGCAGCGCCACCGGGACAGGGTACGGAGCCTACGAGCAGTACTTC
d_call: -; v_call: TRBV21-1; j_call: TRBJ2-3; clone_size: -; cdr3_aa: CASSKALAGGRADTQYF; cdr3_nt: TGTGCCAGCAGCAAAGCGCTTGCGGGGGGGCGGGCAGATACGCAGTATTTT
d_call: TRBD2; v_call: TRBV3-1/TRBV3-2; j_call: TRBJ2-5; clone_size: -; cdr3_aa: CASSPRRGVGTQYF; cdr3_nt: TGTGCCAGCAGCCCCCGGCGGGGGGTGGGGACCCAGTACTTC
d_call: TRBD1; v_call: TRBV5-1; j_call: TRBJ2-7; clone_size: -; cdr3_aa: CASSQITGGGIYEQYF; cdr3_nt: TGCGCCAGCAGCCAAATAACAGGGGGCGGAATCTACGAGCAGTACTTC
d_call: TRBD1; v_call: TRBV3-1/TRBV3-2; j_call: TRBJ1-6; clone_size: -; cdr3_aa: CASSPTGEENYNSPLHF; cdr3_nt: TGTGCCAGCAGCCCAACAGGGGAAGAGAACTATAATTCACCCCTCCACTTT
d_call: TRBD1; v_call: TRBV6-5; j_call: TRBJ1-2; clone_size: -; cdr3_aa: CASSLDRGVTGYTF; cdr3_nt: TGTGCCAGCAGTCTGGACAGGGGGGTTACTGGCTACACCTTC
d_call: -; v_call: TRBV19; j_call: TRBJ1-2; clone_size: -; cdr3_aa: CASSTTDEGYGYTF; cdr3_nt: TGTGCCAGTAGTACCACTGACGAGGGCTATGGCTACACCTTC
d_call: -; v_call: TRBV5-5; j_call: TRBJ2-7; clone_size: once; cdr3_aa: CASSLSANYEQYF; cdr3_nt: TGTGCCAGCAGCTTGTCCGCGAACTACGAGCAGTACTTC
d_call: -; v_call: TRBV19; j_call: TRBJ1-3; clone_size: once; cdr3_aa: CASSILGQTSGNTIYF; cdr3_nt: TGTGCCAGTAGTATTCTCGGACAGACCTCTGGAAACACCATATATTTT
d_call: -; v_call: TRBV19; j_call: TRBJ1-2; clone_size: -; cdr3_aa: CASSIGTQVLTFYGYTF; cdr3_nt: TGTGCCAGTAGTATAGGCACACAGGTCTTGACCTTCTATGGCTACACCTTC
d_call: -; v_call: TRBV5-1; j_call: TRBJ1-2; clone_size: once; cdr3_aa: CASSLDTANYGYTF; cdr3_nt: TGCGCCAGCAGCTTGGACACCGCTAACTATGGCTACACCTTC
d_call: TRBD2; v_call: TRBV4-1; j_call: TRBJ2-7; clone_size: -; cdr3_aa: CASSQLAGGPKYEQYF; cdr3_nt: TGCGCCAGCAGCCAACTAGCGGGGGGGCCCAAATACGAGCAGTACTTC
d_call: TRBD2; v_call: TRBV7-2; j_call: TRBJ2-7; clone_size: -; cdr3_aa: CASSFLAGEQYF; cdr3_nt: TGTGCCAGCAGCTTCCTAGCGGGTGAGCAGTACTTC
d_call: -; v_call: TRBV6-5; j_call: TRBJ1-2; clone_size: -; cdr3_aa: CASSLGVSEDYGYTF; cdr3_nt: TGTGCCAGCAGCCTGGGAGTAAGCGAGGACTATGGCTACACCTTC
d_call: -; v_call: TRBV5-5; j_call: TRBJ2-1; clone_size: -; cdr3_aa: CASSLVGGGYNEQFF; cdr3_nt: TGTGCCAGCAGCTTGGTGGGGGGTGGCTACAATGAGCAGTTCTTC
d_call: TRBD2; v_call: TRBV3-1/TRBV3-2; j_call: TRBJ2-3; clone_size: -; cdr3_aa: CASSQVQRGGLDTQYF; cdr3_nt: TGTGCCAGCAGCCAAGTTCAGCGGGGGGGCCTAGATACGCAGTATTTT
d_call: -; v_call: TRBV2; j_call: TRBJ1-3; clone_size: once; cdr3_aa: CASSPTPRSEGTGNTIYF; cdr3_nt: TGTGCCAGCAGTCCTACCCCGCGCTCAGAGGGGACAGGAAACACCATATATTTT
d_call: -; v_call: TRBV18; j_call: TRBJ1-6; clone_size: once; cdr3_aa: CASSPTDNNSPLHF; cdr3_nt: TGTGCCAGCTCACCGACCGACAATAATTCACCCCTCCACTTT
d_call: TRBD2; v_call: TRBV10-3; j_call: TRBJ2-7; clone_size: -; cdr3_aa: CAISAGAGEQFLREQYF; cdr3_nt: TGTGCCATCAGTGCGGGTGCGGGGGAACAATTTCTCCGTGAGCAGTACTTC
d_call: TRBD2; v_call: TRBV27; j_call: TRBJ2-1; clone_size: -; cdr3_aa: CASSSGGAIYNEQFF; cdr3_nt: TGTGCCAGCAGTAGCGGGGGGGCCATATACAATGAGCAGTTCTTC
d_call: -; v_call: TRBV4-1; j_call: TRBJ1-1; clone_size: -; cdr3_aa: CASSQGQGIGTEAFF; cdr3_nt: TGCGCCAGCAGCCAAGGCCAGGGTATTGGGACTGAAGCTTTCTTT
d_call: TRBD1; v_call: TRBV25-1; j_call: TRBJ1-6; clone_size: -; cdr3_aa: CASRYRGDNSPLHF; cdr3_nt: TGTGCCAGCCGGTACAGGGGTGATAATTCACCCCTCCACTTT
d_call: TRBD1; v_call: TRBV15; j_call: TRBJ1-2; clone_size: -; cdr3_aa: CATSRDRGRGYTF; cdr3_nt: TGTGCCACCAGCAGGGACAGGGGTCGCGGCTACACCTTC
d_call: -; v_call: TRBV2; j_call: TRBJ1-5; clone_size: -; cdr3_aa: CASSELRGGNQPQHF; cdr3_nt: TGTGCCAGCAGTGAGCTTCGGGGAGGCAATCAGCCCCAGCATTTT
d_call: -; v_call: TRBV5-1; j_call: TRBJ2-7; clone_size: -; cdr3_aa: CASSPETEPESYEQYF; cdr3_nt: TGCGCCAGCAGCCCGGAGACAGAGCCTGAATCCTACGAGCAGTACTTC
d_call: -; v_call: TRBV18; j_call: TRBJ2-7; clone_size: -; cdr3_aa: CASSPARGDSEQYF; cdr3_nt: TGTGCCAGCTCACCGGCGCGGGGGGACAGCGAGCAGTACTTC
d_call: -; v_call: TRBV4-1; j_call: TRBJ1-1; clone_size: -; cdr3_aa: CASSQVGRATEAFF; cdr3_nt: TGCGCCAGCAGCCAAGTTGGCAGGGCCACTGAAGCTTTCTTT
d_call: TRBD1; v_call: TRBV5-1; j_call: TRBJ1-1; clone_size: -; cdr3_aa: CASSPGGTVNTEAFF; cdr3_nt: TGCGCCAGCAGCCCGGGGGGGACAGTCAACACTGAAGCTTTCTTT
d_call: -; v_call: TRBV4-1; j_call: TRBJ2-7; clone_size: -; cdr3_aa: CASSQEAETVSYEQYF; cdr3_nt: TGCGCCAGCAGCCAAGAAGCTGAGACAGTCTCCTACGAGCAGTACTTC
d_call: -; v_call: TRBV5-1; j_call: TRBJ1-1; clone_size: -; cdr3_aa: CASSELGGGNTEAFF; cdr3_nt: TGCGCCAGCAGCGAGCTGGGCGGGGGGAACACTGAAGCTTTCTTT
d_call: -; v_call: TRBV30; j_call: TRBJ1-4; clone_size: -; cdr3_aa: CAWSVGAGLNEKLFF; cdr3_nt: TGTGCCTGGAGTGTAGGGGCAGGTCTTAATGAAAAACTGTTTTTT
d_call: -; v_call: TRBV13; j_call: TRBJ2-1; clone_size: -; cdr3_aa: CASSDGQAYNEQFF; cdr3_nt: TGTGCCAGCAGCGACGGACAAGCCTACAATGAGCAGTTCTTC
d_call: -; v_call: TRBV10-2; j_call: TRBJ1-1; clone_size: -; cdr3_aa: CASSEQSLGNTEAFF; cdr3_nt: TGCGCCAGCAGTGAACAGAGCTTGGGTAACACTGAAGCTTTCTTT
d_call: -; v_call: TRBV11-2; j_call: TRBJ2-1; clone_size: once; cdr3_aa: CASSLAAGKGEEQFF; cdr3_nt: TGTGCCAGCAGCTTAGCCGCAGGGAAGGGCGAGGAGCAGTTCTTC
d_call: TRBD1; v_call: TRBV19; j_call: TRBJ1-5; clone_size: -; cdr3_aa: CASGRGRGQNSNQPQHF; cdr3_nt: TGTGCCAGTGGCCGGGGCAGGGGGCAGAATAGCAATCAGCCCCAGCATTTT
d_call: -; v_call: TRBV7-2; j_call: TRBJ1-3; clone_size: -; cdr3_aa: CASSRDQGGSGNTIYF; cdr3_nt: TGTGCCAGCAGTCGCGACCAGGGTGGCTCTGGAAACACCATATATTTT
d_call: TRBD1; v_call: TRBV10-3; j_call: TRBJ1-1; clone_size: -; cdr3_aa: CAIRDRVDTEAFF; cdr3_nt: TGTGCCATCAGGGACAGGGTGGACACTGAAGCTTTCTTT
d_call: -; v_call: TRBV3-1/TRBV3-2; j_call: TRBJ1-2; clone_size: -; cdr3_aa: CASQGWADGYTF; cdr3_nt: TGTGCCAGCCAGGGTTGGGCTGATGGCTACACCTTC
d_call: -; v_call: TRBV14; j_call: TRBJ2-1; clone_size: -; cdr3_aa: CASSTRTEGAQFF; cdr3_nt: TGTGCCAGCAGCACTCGGACAGAGGGCGCGCAGTTCTTC
d_call: TRBD2; v_call: TRBV18; j_call: TRBJ2-1; clone_size: -; cdr3_aa: CASSLLLLAGVFNEQFF; cdr3_nt: TGTGCCAGCTCACTACTACTCTTAGCGGGGGTTTTCAATGAGCAGTTCTTC